This T cell receptor (beta chain) was captured by sequencing in a study of cytomegalovirus exposure and HLA in healthy donors. Whole-study results and caveats: In a later analysis, TCR association rates varied by HLA locus: DRB1 most, HLA-C fewest. Researchers reported that a few CMV-associated chains were confirmed in vitro as CMV antigen-specific.

The PCR ran on 60 Vbeta and 13 Jbeta primers. This table comes from immunoSEQ multiplex PCR, and its TCRdb copy is limited to in-frame clones, with some not included. The table records around 140,000 clones, 72% of them present only once. Germline-derived CDR1 and CDR2 are SEHNR and FQNEAQ (reference sequence). J was trimmed by 7 bases and V by 5 bases; bases with no gene match: 9. The CDR3 runs to 15 residues. Details on this clone: The antigen is undetermined.

The TCR originated in a man in his fifties in good health and CMV-seropositive. Sequenced input: PBMCs. V gene TRBV7-9 combines with J gene TRBJ1-4, with TRBD1 matching over 8 bases. The CDR3 nucleotides are TGTGCCAGCAGCCGGCAGGCCAGGGGGCGTGAAAAACTGTTTTTT. As protein: CASSRQARGREKLFF.